Listed below are T cell receptor beta chains from one sample, sequenced in a study of Ad26.COV2.S vaccination and SARS-CoV-2 variants. Only in-frame clones appear in the TCRdb table, and some are missing; sequencing was by immunoSEQ multiplex PCR. The sample contains hundreds of thousands of clones, more than 80% of which appear only once. The specimen comprised peripheral blood, sampled in a trial of Ad26.COV2.S vaccine versus placebo. The origin of the receptors is a person aged 18-60 years who received the Ad26.COV2.S COVID-19 vaccine or a placebo. Each CDR3 is given with its conserved first and last residue. A D gene is named only where the DNA matches it firmly. A clone size is listed for some rows: how often the clone was seen (once, few, many), or a class if it is expanded.

>TRBV6-4|NA|NA|TRBJ1-6
TGTGCCAGCAGTGTAGGGGCCCATTCACCCCTCCACTTT
CASSVGAHSPLHF
>TRBV7-9|TRBD2|once|TRBJ2-3
TGTGCCAGCAGCTCCTTGACTAGCGGGAGCGCAGATACGCAGTATTTT
CASSSLTSGSADTQYF
>TRBV7-2|TRBD2|once|TRBJ2-1
TGTGCCAGCAGCTTCTCGGGACTAGCTCCGGATGAGCAGTTCTTC
CASSFSGLAPDEQFF
>TRBV18|NA|NA|TRBJ2-2
TGTGCCAGCTCATTTGGAGGGACGAACACCGGGGAGCTGTTTTTT
CASSFGGTNTGELFF
>TRBV9|TRBD2|NA|TRBJ2-1
TGTGCCAGCAGCGCGCGGGGGGGATACAATGAGCAGTTCTTC
CASSARGGYNEQFF
>TRBV24-1|TRBD1|NA|TRBJ2-1
TGTGCCACCAGTGATGGGTGGACAGGGTACAATGAGCAGTTCTTC
CATSDGWTGYNEQFF
>TRBV5-4|NA|NA|TRBJ2-1
TGTGCCAGCAGCTTCAGCAGTGAGCAGTTCTTC
CASSFSSEQFF
>TRBV29-1|NA|NA|TRBJ2-5
TGCAGCGTTGCCACGAACCAAGAGACCCAGTACTTC
CSVATNQETQYF
>TRBV11-3|TRBD1|NA|TRBJ2-2
TGTGCCAGCAGCCCTGGGACAGGGTACACCGGGGAGCTGTTTTTT
CASSPGTGYTGELFF
>TRBV27|TRBD2|NA|TRBJ2-7
TGTGCCAGCAGTATCGGGGGAGGGTACGAGCAGTACTTC
CASSIGGGYEQYF
>TRBV24-1|TRBD2|NA|TRBJ2-1
TGTGCCACCAGTGCCGGGACTAGCGGGAGAAGAGAGCAGTTCTTC
CATSAGTSGRREQFF
>TRBV19|NA|NA|TRBJ2-3
TGTGCCAGTAGTATCTGGGGTGCCCCAGATACGCAGTATTTT
CASSIWGAPDTQYF
>TRBV18|NA|NA|TRBJ2-7
TGTGCCAGCTCAAATGACAGGTCCTACGAGCAGTACTTC
CASSNDRSYEQYF